What follows are 11 T cell receptor beta chains derived from one specimen sequenced in a study of blood T cell repertoires in COVID-19. This table comes from immunoSEQ multiplex PCR, and its TCRdb copy is limited to in-frame clones, with some not included. The sample has 300,000 to 350,000 clones; roughly 87% are singletons. The source material was peripheral blood. The receptors stem from a man aged 25-45 years with COVID-19, enrolled during active disease.

Comments on this clone: The same CDR3 also results from other DNA sequences found in this sample. The chain couples TRBV28 to TRBJ1-5; a possible D gene is TRBD1 (6 bases). Germline-derived CDR1 and CDR2 are MDHEN and SYDVKM. The CDR3 totals 15 residues. Trimming removed 2 bases from V and 2 bases from J, with 10 bases in between. CDR3 in amino acids: CASSLPQGGNQPQHF. The CDR3 DNA is TGTGCCAGCAGTTTACCACAGGGTGGCAATCAGCCCCAGCATTTT.

V is TRBV19 and J is TRBJ1-5, with D perhaps TRBD1 (5 bases). Looked up from germline, CDR1 is LNHDA and CDR2 is SQIVND (reference sequence). The CDR3 runs to 15 residues. V lost 3 bases and J 2 bases, leaving 11 bases between the germline ends. CDR3 bases: TGTGCCAGTAGTATTAGCCCACAGGGCAATCAGCCCCAGCATTTT. This translates into CASSISPQGNQPQHF.

The chain combines TRBV7-2 with TRBJ2-3; 12 bases are a match to TRBD2. This CDR3 is 15 amino acids long. Unmatched junction bases numbered 9, after V lost 5 bases and J lost 9 bases. In germline, CDR1 is SGHTA, CDR2 FQGNSA. The CDR3 region is CASSPVRLAGDTQYF. In nucleotides, the CDR3 is TGTGCCAGCAGCCCCGTTCGACTAGCGGGGGACACGCAGTATTTT.

As for this clone: At one of its ends the junction is not consistent with the germline gene, which may arise from a read error. This chain connects TRBV5-6 to TRBJ2-7; TRBD2 agrees at 9 bases. Germline V gene sequence: CDR1 SGHDT, CDR2 YYEEEE. The CDR3 totals 11 residues. In DNA form, the CDR3 reads TGTGCCAGCAGTCTTAGCGGGAGAAGGGACTTC. Translation gives CASSLSGRRDF.

V and J are TRBV4-1 and TRBJ1-1; D is perhaps TRBD1 (5 bases). Trimming took off 2 bases at V and 0 bases at J, with 16 bases between the two ends. The CDR3 consists of 17 residues. Germline assignment: CDR1 MGHRA and CDR2 YSYEKL. The CDR3 DNA is TGCGCCAGCAGCCAAATGGACAAAACTTTCATGAACACTGAAGCTTTCTTT. Amino acids: CASSQMDKTFMNTEAFF.

The rearrangement links TRBV7-2 to TRBJ1-2, with 8 bases that match TRBD1. Germline V CDR1 and CDR2: SGHTA, FQGNSA. CDR3 length: 15 amino acids. V lost 3 bases, J lost 4 bases, and 7 bases stayed unmatched. CDR3 region: CASSFWDRNSYGYTF. In DNA form, the CDR3 reads TGTGCCAGCAGCTTTTGGGACAGGAACAGCTATGGCTACACCTTC.

This chain uses TRBV18 with TRBJ1-2, with D maybe TRBD1 (5 bases). The CDR3 has 15 amino acids. The germline V and J ends were trimmed by 4 bases and 1 base, with 13 bases remaining between them. Germline-derived CDR1 and CDR2 are KGHSH and LQKENI. Written as DNA, the CDR3 is TGTGCCAGCTCACTCCCTTTCGGGGGTAACTATGGCTACACCTTC. Amino acids: CASSLPFGGNYGYTF. Filled out from reference TRBV18 and TRBJ1-2, the complete variable domain reads NAGVMQNPRHLVRRRGQEARLRCSPMKGHSHVYWYRQLPEEGLKFMVYLQKENIIDESGMPKERFSAEFPKEGPSILRIQQVVRGDSAAYFCASSLPFGGNYGYTFGSGTRLTVV.

V usage is TRBV7-8 and J usage is TRBJ1-2; the D is unclear. Germline CDR1 SGHVS, CDR2 FQNEAQ. Between the trimmed V and J ends, which lost 5 bases and 6 bases, there was a span of 16 bases. The CDR3 length is 14 residues. Here the CDR3 reads CASSEDERENGYTF. CDR3 bases: TGTGCCAGCAGCGAAGATGAGAGGGAGAATGGCTACACCTTC.

The rearrangement links TRBV7-2 to TRBJ1-1; 7 nucleotides line up with TRBD1. With 5 bases clipped from V and 6 bases from J, the junction kept 6 bases outside the gene matches. CDR3 length: 13 residues. Germline V gene lookup returns CDR1 SGHTA and CDR2 FQGNSA. CDR3 amino acids: CASSNRGWAEAFF. In nucleotides, the CDR3 is TGTGCCAGCAGCAACAGGGGATGGGCTGAAGCTTTCTTT.

The rearrangement uses TRBV5-1 and TRBJ1-2; 11 positions match TRBD1. The CDR3 sequence is 18 residues long. V dropped 1 base and J dropped 7; count of bases not matched to a gene: 15. Germline CDR1 and CDR2: SGHRS and YFSETQ. The CDR3 reads CASSLTNGGQGARGGYTF. The CDR3 DNA is TGCGCCAGCAGCTTGACCAATGGTGGACAGGGGGCTAGGGGTGGCTACACCTTC.

V and J are TRBV7-2 and TRBJ2-3; D might be TRBD1 (6 bases). CDR1 and CDR2 from the germline V gene are SGHTA and FQGNSA. The CDR3 runs 14 residues. Between the trimmed V and J ends, which lost 1 base and 5 bases, there was a span of 10 bases. The CDR3 DNA reads TGTGCCAGCAGCTTAGTGCAGGGGCAAGATACGCAGTATTTT. This sequence encodes CASSLVQGQDTQYF.